This TCR beta chain was sequenced during a study of T cell responses to AZD1222 COVID-19 vaccine. Study outcomes and limitations: Donors were largely white British and mainly female; clonal diversity was possibly underestimated. Among those given AZD1222, only six or seven were seropositive at baseline.

V was trimmed by 0 bases and J by 6 bases, leaving 10 bases between them. Per the germline V gene, CDR1 is SGDLS and CDR2 is YYNGEE. The CDR3 totals 13 residues. Details on this clone: Its antigen is as yet unknown.

Clones were sequenced by immunoSEQ multiplex PCR, and TCRdb holds only the in-frame ones, with some missing. The sample records 120,000 or so clones, 90% being singletons. The chain links TRBV9 to TRBJ2-7, with a possible D match to TRBD2 (6 bases). This specimen consisted of peripheral blood, obtained on day 0 of AZD1222 vaccination. This clonotype was obtained from an adult in good health. The CDR3 bases are TGTGCCAGCAGCGTAGGAGTGGGGGGCGAGCAGTACTTC. It specifies CASSVGVGGEQYF.